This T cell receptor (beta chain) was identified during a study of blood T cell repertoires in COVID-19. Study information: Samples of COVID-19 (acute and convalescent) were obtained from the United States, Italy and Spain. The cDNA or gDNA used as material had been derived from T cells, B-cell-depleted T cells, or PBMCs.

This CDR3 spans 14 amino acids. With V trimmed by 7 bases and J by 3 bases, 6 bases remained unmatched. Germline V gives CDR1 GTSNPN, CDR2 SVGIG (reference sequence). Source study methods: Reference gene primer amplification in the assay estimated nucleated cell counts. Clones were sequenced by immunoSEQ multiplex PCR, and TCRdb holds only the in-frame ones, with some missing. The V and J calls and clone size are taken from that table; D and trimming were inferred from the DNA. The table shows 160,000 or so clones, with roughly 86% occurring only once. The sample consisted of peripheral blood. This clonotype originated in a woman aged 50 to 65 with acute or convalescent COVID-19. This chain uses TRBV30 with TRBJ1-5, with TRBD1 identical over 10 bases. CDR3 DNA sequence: TGTGCCTTAGGACAGGGGGGATTCAATCAGCCCCAGCATTTT. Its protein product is CALGQGGFNQPQHF.